Below are 29 T cell receptor beta chains sequenced from a single sample in a study of T-cell memory formation after mild COVID-19. TCRdb re-analysed the 5' RACE reads in MiXCR, keeping a single row per CDR3 protein. The data hold about 470,000 distinct CDR3 sequences, with 20% to 30% observed a single time. Sequenced sample: PBMCs or a T cell subset sorted from them (not recorded which). The source of these receptors is an adult woman who had mild COVID-19 (a few samples of this study predate the infection). Cell type and time point are not known.

Only a few counts were recorded for this clonotype. The chain has TRBV12-3 or TRBV12-4 and TRBJ2-7, with D perhaps TRBD2 (5 bases). This CDR3 is 13 amino acids long. Trimming pared 1 base from V and 7 bases from J, leaving 11 bases between. The CDR3 reads CASSLGGPGEQYF. CDR3 DNA: TGTGCCAGCAGTTTAGGCGGACCGGGGGAGCAGTACTTC.

The chain couples TRBV7-3 to TRBJ1-1, with D unresolved. The CDR3 is 15 residues long. CDR1 is SGHTA and CDR2 is FQGTGA in the germline V gene. Trimming removed 5 bases at V and 5 bases at J, with 18 bases between. The CDR3 bases are TGTGCCAGCAGCCCGAACCCTTCGCCTGGGACTGAAGCTTTCTTT. Translated: CASSPNPSPGTEAFF.

This clonotype was detected a few times. The chain combines TRBV12-3 or TRBV12-4 with TRBJ1-1, with TRBD1 matching over 8 bases. The CDR3 totals 15 residues. Unmatched junction bases numbered 5, after V lost 5 bases and J lost 0 bases. CDR3 bases: TGTGCCAGCAGTGCCAGGGGGCAGATGAACACTGAAGCTTTCTTT. This encodes CASSARGQMNTEAFF.

This clonotype was counted a few times. This rearrangement joins TRBV24-1 to TRBJ2-3; D might be TRBD2 (5 bases). V was clipped by 5 bases and J by 2 bases, with 16 bases between them. The CDR3 is 16 amino acids. CDR1 and CDR2 (germline): KGHDR, SFDVKD. The CDR3 coding sequence is TGTGCCACCAGTGCATCTAACAGCGGACCCACAGATACGCAGTATTTT. Its protein product is CATSASNSGPTDTQYF.

V gene TRBV6-2 or TRBV6-3 combines with J gene TRBJ1-2; D unresolved. Germline lookup yields CDR1 MNHEY and CDR2 SVGEGT. The CDR3 runs 11 residues. V was shortened by 4 bases and J by 10 bases, with 10 bases between the two germline ends. The CDR3 DNA reads as TGTGCCAGCAGTTTGGCAAACCTCTACACCTTC. Protein: CASSLANLYTF.

This rearrangement joins TRBV25-1 to TRBJ1-2; TRBD1 matches at 7 bases. Unmatched junction bases numbered 11, after V lost 3 bases and J lost 4 bases. The germline V gene encodes CDR1 MGHDK and CDR2 SYGVNS. The CDR3 spans 16 residues. The CDR3 region is CASSDLGRGGGYGYTF. In DNA form, the CDR3 reads TGTGCCAGCAGTGATCTGGGTCGAGGGGGCGGCTATGGCTACACCTTC.

This clonotype turned up a few times. The chain couples TRBV20-1 to TRBJ2-7; D remains ambiguous. The germline CDR1 and CDR2 sequences are DFQATT and SNEGSKA (reference sequence). This CDR3 has 11 residues. Trimming left V 3 bases short and J 1 base short, with 4 bases between. The CDR3 sequence is CSARSSYEQYF. The DNA of the CDR3 is TGCAGTGCTAGGTCGTCCTACGAGCAGTACTTC.

The rearrangement uses TRBV12-3 or TRBV12-4 and TRBJ2-3; TRBD2 matches 13 bases. The CDR3 loop spans 17 amino acids. Losses at the gene ends were 6 bases for V and 2 bases for J; bases not matched to a gene: 8. The CDR3 here is CASSLTTSGGNTDTQYF. For the CDR3, the DNA is TGTGCCAGCAGCCTAACGACTAGCGGGGGGAACACAGATACGCAGTATTTT.

This clonotype occurred a few times. The chain couples TRBV24-1 to TRBJ2-1, with D perhaps matching TRBD1 (6 bases). This CDR3 comprises 16 residues. From germline, CDR1 is KGHDR and CDR2 SFDVKD. V lost 2 bases, J lost 6 bases, and 16 bases lay in between. In nucleotides, the CDR3 is TGTGCCACCAGTGATTGGAACCGGGACAATGGCAATGAGCAGTTCTTC. Its translation is CATSDWNRDNGNEQFF.

There are a few counts of this clonotype. This chain links TRBV5-1 with TRBJ2-7; TRBD1 matches at 10 bases. CDR3 length: 16 residues. Germline V gives CDR1 SGHRS, CDR2 YFSETQ. The junction had 12 bases not matched to a gene; V was cut back by 2 bases and J by 7 bases. The CDR3 nucleotides are TGCGCCAGCAGCTTAGAGACAGGGGGCTACTCGAGAGAGCAGTACTTC. Translation: CASSLETGGYSREQYF. Combining the CDR3 with reference TRBV5-1 and TRBJ2-7 gives the whole variable domain KAGVTQTPRYLIKTRGQQVTLSCSPISGHRSVSWYQQTPGQGLQFLFEYFSETQRNKGNFPGRFSGRQFSNSRSEMNVSTLELGDSALYLCASSLETGGYSREQYFGPGTRLTVT.

This clonotype appeared a few times. This chain links TRBV12-3 or TRBV12-4 with TRBJ2-1; 10 nucleotides agree with TRBD2. The V gene end was trimmed by 6 bases and the J gene end by 4 bases; junction bases not matched to a gene: 18. CDR3 length: 19 amino acids. CDR3 sequence: CASRKAGGQDLPHYNEQFF. In nucleotides, the CDR3 is TGTGCCAGCAGGAAAGCGGGGGGGCAAGATCTCCCGCATTACAATGAGCAGTTCTTC.

The chain is built from TRBV5-1 and TRBJ1-2; D unclear. This CDR3 has 14 amino acids. Looked up from germline, CDR1 is SGHRS and CDR2 is YFSETQ. V shed 0 bases and J shed 4 bases, with 10 bases lying between them. The CDR3 DNA is TGCGCCAGCAGCTTGGGGGGATTCGCCTATGGCTACACCTTC. It codes for CASSLGGFAYGYTF.

In its sample, this clonotype was seen a few times. The chain is built from TRBV19 and TRBJ2-7, with 7 bases lining up with TRBD2. Germline CDR1 is LNHDA and CDR2 is SQIVND (reference sequence). There are 13 residues in the CDR3. Trimming removed 5 bases from V and 3 bases from J; junction bases left unmatched: 4. CDR3 coding DNA: TGTGCCAGTAGTCCCGGGGGGATCTACGAGCAGTACTTC. As protein: CASSPGGIYEQYF.

This rearrangement joins TRBV18 to TRBJ2-3, with TRBD1 matching over 8 bases. Germline CDR1 KGHSH, CDR2 LQKENI. After removal of 4 bases from V and 2 bases from J, the junction contained 8 bases not matched to a gene. This CDR3 spans 16 amino acids. CDR3 bases: TGTGCCAGCTCACGGCGACAGGGGTTATTCACAGATACGCAGTATTTT. Its protein is CASSRRQGLFTDTQYF.

CDR3 amino acids: CASSVRGTDFGEAFF. CDR3 coding DNA: TGTGCCAGCTCGGTTCGCGGGACAGACTTCGGTGAAGCTTTCTTT. This chain links TRBV18 with TRBJ1-1, with 7 bases matching TRBD1. Germline values: CDR1 KGHSH, CDR2 LQKENI. The V gene end was trimmed by 6 bases and the J gene end by 7 bases; junction bases not matched to a gene: 14. This CDR3 is 15 amino acids long.

V gene TRBV27 combines with J gene TRBJ1-2, with 7 bases lining up with TRBD1. The CDR3 has 13 residues. CDR1 is MNHEY and CDR2 is SMNVEV in the germline V gene (reference sequence). The J segment lost 6 bases and the V segment lost 5 bases, leaving 6 bases of the junction unmatched. This CDR3 reads CASSLRGKDGYTF. The CDR3 DNA reads TGTGCCAGCAGTCTCAGGGGGAAGGATGGCTACACCTTC.

This clonotype occurred many times. For the CDR3, the DNA is TGTGCCAGCAGCGCCGGGGGGGGCACTGAAGCTTTCTTT. Translated, it gives CASSAGGGTEAFF. The chain joins TRBV9 to TRBJ1-1, with D possibly matching TRBD1 (5 bases). There are 13 residues in the CDR3. The V end lost 3 bases, the J end lost 4 bases, and 10 bases lay between the germline ends. Germline V gene lookup returns CDR1 SGDLS and CDR2 YYNGEE.

The chain joins TRBV3-1 to TRBJ2-3; perhaps TRBD2 as D (6 bases). V shed 3 bases and J shed 0 bases, with 22 bases lying between them. CDR3 size: 19 residues. Per the germline V gene, CDR1 is LGHDT and CDR2 is YNNKEL (reference sequence). The CDR3 here is CASSHSRWGEQSSTDTQYF. In DNA, the CDR3 is TGTGCCAGCAGCCACTCCCGGTGGGGGGAGCAGTCTAGCACAGATACGCAGTATTTT.

The chain couples TRBV12-3 or TRBV12-4 to TRBJ1-2; 8 nucleotides agree with TRBD1. The CDR3 totals 15 residues. V gave up 6 bases and J gave up 7 bases; unmatched junction bases: 13. The CDR3 protein is CASRRLGTGQGGYTF. The CDR3 DNA reads as TGTGCCAGCAGGAGACTTGGGACAGGCCAGGGTGGCTACACCTTC.

V and J are TRBV6-2 or TRBV6-3 and TRBJ2-1; possible D gene TRBD1, 6 bases. V dropped 7 bases and J dropped 4 bases, with 23 bases sitting between them. The length of the CDR3 is 17 residues. Germline V gives CDR1 MNHEY, CDR2 SVGEGT. CDR3: CASNVWTASFGYNEQFF. The CDR3 nucleotides read TGTGCCAGCAACGTTTGGACAGCCAGTTTCGGGTACAATGAGCAGTTCTTC.

Only a few counts were recorded for this clonotype. CDR3 DNA sequence: TGCAGCGTTGATTTACTAGCGGGAGTTTATAATGAGCAGTTCTTC. Translated, it gives CSVDLLAGVYNEQFF. The rearrangement links TRBV29-1 to TRBJ2-1; 11 nucleotides align to TRBD2. Germline CDR1 is SQVTM and CDR2 is ANQGSEA. The CDR3 has 15 residues. Trimming took 3 bases from V and 7 from J; bases not matched to a gene: 8.

The rearrangement uses TRBV6-2 or TRBV6-3 and TRBJ2-2, with 8 bases fitting TRBD2. The germline CDR1 and CDR2 sequences are MNHEY and SVGEGT. J lost 1 base, V lost 4 bases, and 5 bases had no gene match. The CDR3 totals 16 residues. The CDR3 nucleotides read TGTGCCAGCAGTTTCCAGCGGGAGAGGAACACCGGGGAGCTGTTTTTT. This encodes CASSFQRERNTGELFF.

The chain carries TRBV9 and TRBJ2-1; 8 nucleotides match TRBD2. Germline V gene sequence: CDR1 SGDLS, CDR2 YYNGEE. J lost 4 bases, V lost 2 bases, and 5 bases had no gene match. This CDR3 has 15 amino acids. The CDR3 protein is CASSVLTSGYNEQFF. The CDR3 DNA follows: TGTGCCAGCAGCGTCCTAACTAGCGGATACAATGAGCAGTTCTTC.

The V and J genes are TRBV7-9 and TRBJ2-3; possibly TRBD1 for D (6 bases). The CDR3 length is 15 residues. In germline, CDR1 is SEHNR, CDR2 FQNEAQ (reference sequence). V lost 5 bases and J lost 1, with 13 bases in between. CDR3: CASSLPPGGTDTQYF. CDR3 nucleotide sequence: TGTGCCAGCAGCCTCCCCCCAGGGGGCACAGATACGCAGTATTTT.

This clonotype was detected ten times or more. The chain links TRBV7-9 to TRBJ2-7, with 10 bases lining up with TRBD2. The germline V gene encodes CDR1 SEHNR and CDR2 FQNEAQ (reference sequence). The CDR3 is 13 amino acids. The J segment lost 7 bases and the V segment lost 5 bases, leaving 5 bases of the junction unmatched. CDR3 in amino acids: CASSPAGGLEQYF. As DNA, the CDR3 is TGTGCCAGCAGCCCAGCGGGGGGGCTTGAGCAGTACTTC.

This chain links TRBV6-1 with TRBJ2-5, with 13 bases identical to TRBD2. Germline CDR1 and CDR2: MNHNS and SASEGT. Germline trimming cut 0 bases from V and 3 bases from J; bases unmatched to any gene: 10. The CDR3 is made up of 19 amino acids. This chain's CDR3 is CASSEASGLAGSIEETQYF. CDR3 DNA sequence: TGTGCCAGCAGTGAAGCCTCGGGACTAGCGGGGAGCATAGAAGAGACCCAGTACTTC.

This clonotype appeared a few times. CDR3 nucleotides: TGTGCCAGCAGTTTGGCTCCGGCCCAGCCCCAGCATTTT. Protein sequence: CASSLAPAQPQHF. The gene calls are TRBV12-3 or TRBV12-4 and TRBJ1-5; D ambiguous. V shed 3 bases and J shed 7 bases, with 10 bases lying between them. The CDR3 runs to 13 residues.

This clonotype was seen a handful of times. V usage is TRBV15 and J usage is TRBJ2-7, with a possible D match to TRBD2 (7 bases). Germline V gives CDR1 LNHNV, CDR2 YYDKDF (reference sequence). The V gene lost 2 bases and the J gene lost 6 bases, with 17 bases spanning the gap. The CDR3 has 15 residues. CDR3 sequence reads: CATSRPRGGLGEQYF. CDR3 DNA sequence: TGTGCCACCAGCAGACCTAGGGGGGGGCTCGGCGAGCAGTACTTC. Together with reference TRBV15 and TRBJ2-7, the CDR3 gives the full variable domain: DAMVIQNPRYQVTQFGKPVTLSCSQTLNHNVMYWYQQKSSQAPKLLFHYYDKDFNNEADTPDNFQSRRPNTSFCFLDIRSPGLGDTAMYLCATSRPRGGLGEQYFGPGTRLTVT.

This clonotype was counted at least ten times. This chain's CDR3 is CASSQDGSGRTNTQYF. CDR3 sequence (DNA): TGTGCCAGCAGCCAAGATGGTAGCGGGAGGACGAATACGCAGTATTTT. The gene calls are TRBV4-2 and TRBJ2-3; 10 positions agree with TRBD2. Germline CDR1 reads LGHNA; CDR2 reads YNFKEQ. J was trimmed by 7 bases and V by 0 bases; bases with no gene match: 7. This CDR3 comprises 16 residues.